The 12 T cell receptor beta chains below come from one sample, sequenced in a study of CD4+ T cells in melanoma. The protocol was immunoSEQ multiplex PCR, while the TCRdb copy is restricted to in-frame clones and leaves out a portion. The data show about 11,000 clones, about 72% seen once. The sample taken for sequencing was cells from a culture (not recorded whether cultured in vitro). Source of these receptors: a human donor with melanoma.

The genes are TRBV20-1 and TRBJ1-1; weak D call: TRBD1 (6 bases). This CDR3 region has 11 residues. The germline V and J ends were trimmed by 3 bases and 7 bases, with 9 bases remaining between them. Germline CDR1 is DFQATT and CDR2 is SNEGSKA (reference sequence). The CDR3 nucleotides are TGCAGTGCTAGCAGGGGCCGTGAAGCTTTCTTT. It yields the protein CSASRGREAFF.

V is TRBV7-3 and J is TRBJ1-2, with 7 positions matching TRBD1. Germline CDR1 SGHTA, CDR2 FQGTGA. The V gene end was trimmed by 5 bases and the J gene end by 9 bases; junction bases not matched to a gene: 15. This CDR3 is 15 amino acids long. The CDR3, as DNA: TGTGCCAGCAGCGTACGCGGGACAGACCCTTCTCGCTACACCTTC. Encoded protein: CASSVRGTDPSRYTF.

This chain joins TRBV7-8 and TRBJ1-1; a possible D gene is TRBD1 (6 bases). This CDR3 has 15 amino acids. V dropped 2 bases and J dropped 0 bases, with 10 bases sitting between them. The germline gives CDR1 SGHVS, CDR2 FQNEAQ. The CDR3: CASSLQGRMNTEAFF. CDR3 in DNA: TGTGCCAGCAGCTTACAGGGGCGCATGAACACTGAAGCTTTCTTT.

The chain is built from TRBV19 and TRBJ1-2; the match to TRBD1 covers 7 bases. The CDR3 loop spans 15 amino acids. Germline loops: CDR1 LNHDA, CDR2 SQIVND (reference sequence). Losses at the gene ends were 7 bases for V and 3 bases for J; bases not matched to a gene: 11. The CDR3 spells CASTGTGEIDYGYTF. The CDR3 DNA reads as TGTGCCAGTACCGGAACAGGGGAGATAGACTATGGCTACACCTTC.

Notes on this clone: The sample carries other DNA sequences with the same CDR3. The V and J genes are TRBV13 and TRBJ2-7, with 12 bases matching TRBD2. The CDR3 has 16 amino acids. The germline CDR1 and CDR2 sequences are PRHDT and FYEKMQ (reference sequence). The V gene end was trimmed by 4 bases and the J gene end by 2 bases; junction bases not matched to a gene: 6. The CDR3 sequence: CASSSRTSGAPYEQYF. The DNA of the CDR3 is TGTGCCAGCAGCTCCCGGACTAGCGGGGCTCCCTACGAGCAGTACTTC. The whole variable domain, remainder taken from reference TRBV13 and TRBJ2-7, is AAGVIQSPRHLIKEKRETATLKCYPIPRHDTVYWYQQGPGQDPQFLISFYEKMQSDKGSIPDRFSAQQFSDYHSELNMSSLELGDSALYFCASSSRTSGAPYEQYFGPGTRLTVT.

The V call is TRBV14, the J call TRBJ1-1, with 10 bases identical to TRBD1. Trimming cost V 6 bases and J 6 bases; bases outside gene matches: 4. The CDR3 totals 13 residues. Germline assignment: CDR1 SGHDN and CDR2 FVKESK. The CDR3 region has the DNA TGTGCCAGCAGACACGGACAGGGGGCTGAAGCTTTCTTT. It translates to CASRHGQGAEAFF.

The chain uses TRBV27 and TRBJ2-6, with D perhaps matching TRBD1 (5 bases). CDR3 size: 16 residues. Per the germline V gene, CDR1 is MNHEY and CDR2 is SMNVEV (reference sequence). The germline V and J ends were trimmed by 3 bases and 4 bases, with 13 bases remaining between them. CDR3: CASSFSWGAGANVLTF. The CDR3 DNA follows: TGTGCCAGCAGTTTCTCCTGGGGCGCCGGGGCCAACGTCCTGACTTTC.

The V and J genes are TRBV30 and TRBJ2-6; no clear D gene. The germline CDR1 and CDR2 sequences are GTSNPN and SVGIG (reference sequence). Trimming removed 8 bases from V and 2 bases from J, with 13 bases in between. This CDR3 is 14 amino acids long. CDR3 nucleotide sequence: TGTGCCGGAATAGTTTTGCCTGGGGCCAACGTCCTGACTTTC. Amino acids: CAGIVLPGANVLTF.

This clone was detected only a few times. The chain has TRBV5-1 and TRBJ1-4, with 9 bases matching TRBD1. Germline assignment: CDR1 SGHRS and CDR2 YFSETQ. This CDR3 is built from 17 residues. With 4 bases clipped from V and 5 bases from J, the junction kept 12 bases outside the gene matches. The CDR3 nucleotides are TGCGCCAGCAGCCCTGGACAGGGGCTAAGGACGAATGAAAAACTGTTTTTT. Its translation: CASSPGQGLRTNEKLFF.

The rearrangement links TRBV19 to TRBJ2-3, with 8 bases that match TRBD2. Trimming cost V 7 bases and J 0 bases; bases outside gene matches: 9. The germline CDR1 and CDR2 sequences are LNHDA and SQIVND (reference sequence). The CDR3 contains 16 residues. DNA for the CDR3: TGTGCCAGTACCCCCCCGGGGGGGCGTAGCACAGATACGCAGTATTTT. Protein: CASTPPGGRSTDTQYF.

The chain is built from TRBV10-1 and TRBJ1-3; D gene ambiguous. CDR3 length: 13 residues. Germline V gene sequence: CDR1 WNHNN, CDR2 SYGVQD (reference sequence). V was cut by 7 bases and J by 4 bases, with 11 bases left in between. CDR3 protein: CASIGGNGNTIYF. The CDR3 DNA reads as TGCGCCAGCATCGGCGGGAACGGAAACACCATATATTTT.

The rearrangement joins TRBV7-6 to TRBJ2-1, with D hard to call. V was clipped by 2 bases and J by 9 bases, with 20 bases between them. The length of the CDR3 is 16 residues. The germline V gene has CDR1 SGHVS and CDR2 FNYEAQ. CDR3 DNA sequence: TGTGCCAGCAGCTTAAGGCTAGTAGAAGTATCCGGTGAGCAGTTCTTC. Amino acid sequence: CASSLRLVEVSGEQFF. Filled out from reference TRBV7-6 and TRBJ2-1, the complete variable domain reads GAGVSQSPRYKVTKRGQDVALRCDPISGHVSLYWYRQALGQGPEFLTYFNYEAQQDKSGLPNDRFSAERPEGSISTLTIQRTEQRDSAMYRCASSLRLVEVSGEQFFGPGTRLTVL.